Given below is one TCR beta chain in context. Its antigen is not known. The data are from a study of OX40 agonist ivuxolimab in advanced cancers. V lost 5 bases and J 5 bases, leaving 6 bases between the germline ends. Germline-derived CDR1 and CDR2 are MNHNS and SASEGT. The CDR3 has 12 amino acids. Data came from immunoSEQ multiplex PCR; TCRdb stores just in-frame clones and leaves some out. The sample lists roughly 70,000 clones, 80% to 90% seen once, with roughly 0.5% in the top ten. The study, taken as a whole, reports: There was clonal expansion of CD4+ and CD8+ blood T cells by week 6 at 0.1 to 3.0 mg/kg.

The sequenced sample was CD4+ or CD8+ T cells sorted from blood, obtained in a trial of the OX40 agonist ivuxolimab. The chain recombines TRBV6-1 with TRBJ2-2; D gene ambiguous. This sequence originates from an adult with an advanced solid tumor such as melanoma, head and neck, liver or kidney cancer. The CDR3: CASSLGTGELFF. Written as DNA, the CDR3 is TGTGCCAGCAGTTTGGGGACCGGGGAGCTGTTTTTT.